This T cell receptor beta chain appears in the sequencing data of a study of human thymus T cells. Corrective cardiac operations yielded the resected thymus tissue. Those donating were healthy Finnish infants in corrective surgery for congenital heart defects. Comment on this clone: Its specificity is unknown.

Sequencing used immunoSEQ multiplex PCR; TCRdb keeps in-frame clones, though not all of them. The repertoire holds roughly 130,000 clones, 90% to 95% seen once, with around 0.025% in the top ten. CDR1 and CDR2 from the germline V gene are SGHRS and YFSETQ. The length of the CDR3 is 16 residues. The junction had 4 bases not matched to a gene; V was cut back by 3 bases and J by 7 bases. Study findings and constraints: Highly overlapping thymic repertoires in unrelated individuals were reported by related research.

The sequence was collected from a boy younger than two with a congenital heart defect but otherwise immunologically healthy. Sequences were obtained from thymus tissue. The J gene is TRBJ2-1, the V gene TRBV5-1; 16 bases fit TRBD2. CDR3 in amino acids: CASSSGTSGGANEQFF. The CDR3 DNA sequence: TGCGCCAGCAGCTCAGGGACTAGCGGGGGGGCGAATGAGCAGTTCTTC.